The clone carrying this T cell receptor (beta chain) showed up many times. V was pared by 0 bases and J by 6 bases, with 12 bases between. Germline V gene sequence: CDR1 DFQATT, CDR2 SNEGSKA (reference sequence). The CDR3 has 15 amino acids. Synthesis of cDNA was carried out by template-switch 5'RACE. The reaction used 10-nucleotide random UMIs. TCRdb reanalysed the 5' RACE reads using MiXCR and keeps one entry per CDR3 protein. The table lists approximately 50,000 distinct CDR3 sequences, approximately 3.9% of them singletons. This entry is derived from a study of neurological immune-mediated disorders. Overall study context: Relapsing-remitting disease affected 31, and secondary progressive 3, of 34 multiple sclerosis patients.

The source of this sequence is a man aged 60-69 years with multiple sclerosis. What was sequenced was PBMCs. This chain connects TRBV20-1 to TRBJ1-6; D not resolved. This CDR3 is CSARDGSRANSPLHF. The DNA of the CDR3 is TGCAGTGCTAGAGATGGGTCTAGGGCTAATTCACCCCTCCACTTT.